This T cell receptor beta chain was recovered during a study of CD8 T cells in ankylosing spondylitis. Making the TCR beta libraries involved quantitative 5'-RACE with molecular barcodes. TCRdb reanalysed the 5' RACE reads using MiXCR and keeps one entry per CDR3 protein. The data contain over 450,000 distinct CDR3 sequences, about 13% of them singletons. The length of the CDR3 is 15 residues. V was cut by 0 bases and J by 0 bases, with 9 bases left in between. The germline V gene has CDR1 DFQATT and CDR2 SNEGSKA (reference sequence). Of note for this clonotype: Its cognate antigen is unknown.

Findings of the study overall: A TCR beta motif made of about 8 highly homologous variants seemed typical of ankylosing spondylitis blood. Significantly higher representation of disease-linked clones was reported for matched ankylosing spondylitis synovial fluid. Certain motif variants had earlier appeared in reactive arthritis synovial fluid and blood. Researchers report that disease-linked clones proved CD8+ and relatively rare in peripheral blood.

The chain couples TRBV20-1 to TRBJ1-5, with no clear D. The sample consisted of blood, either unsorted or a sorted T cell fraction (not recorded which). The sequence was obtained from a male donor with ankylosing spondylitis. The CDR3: CSARDPRNSNQPQHF. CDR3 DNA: TGCAGTGCTAGAGATCCCCGGAATAGCAATCAGCCCCAGCATTTT.